This is a list of T cell receptor beta chains from one sample in a study of T cells in localized non-small cell lung cancer. The method was immunoSEQ multiplex PCR; TCRdb's version includes in-frame clones alone and lacks a portion of them. The sample holds around 36,000 clones, roughly three quarters seen once. The sample consisted of PBMCs, taken before any cancer treatment. The receptors come from a woman aged 40-70 years with stage II squamous cell lung carcinoma. Each CDR3 is given with its conserved first and last residue. Only part of the rows carry a size: once, few, many, or a class if the clone is expanded.

clone size | J gene | V gene | CDR3 protein
- | TRBJ1-6 | TRBV9 | CASSVTSSRENSPLHF
- | TRBJ2-1 | TRBV7-9 | CASSPGWTGGLVNEQFF
- | TRBJ1-5 | TRBV27 | CASGPYGNQPQHF
- | TRBJ2-7 | TRBV4-1 | CASSQGPGTGAGEQYF
- | TRBJ1-2 | TRBV5-4 | CASSLGGGAGYGYTF
- | TRBJ1-2 | TRBV29-1 | CSVGKRQGDGYTF
- | TRBJ2-7 | TRBV5-6 | CASSPGSGHYEQYF
few | TRBJ2-7 | TRBV2 | CASSVGYEQYF
- | TRBJ1-1 | TRBV6-5 | CASSQQGRTEAFF
- | TRBJ2-1 | TRBV2 | CASSEGQGFGDEQFF
- | TRBJ1-3 | TRBV10-3 | CAISALSPSSGNTIYF
- | TRBJ2-1 | TRBV6-6 | CASSYRAGVSEQFF
- | TRBJ1-1 | TRBV28 | CASSPAGTANTEAFF
- | TRBJ1-2 | TRBV6-5 | CASSRDRGYGYTF
- | TRBJ1-2 | TRBV18 | CASSPLESLSPGGYTF
- | TRBJ1-2 | TRBV6-1 | CASSEAVAGAYGYTF
- | TRBJ1-1 | TRBV7-2 | CASSFIPRNTEAFF
- | TRBJ1-5 | TRBV28 | CASSSLSQGVPQHF